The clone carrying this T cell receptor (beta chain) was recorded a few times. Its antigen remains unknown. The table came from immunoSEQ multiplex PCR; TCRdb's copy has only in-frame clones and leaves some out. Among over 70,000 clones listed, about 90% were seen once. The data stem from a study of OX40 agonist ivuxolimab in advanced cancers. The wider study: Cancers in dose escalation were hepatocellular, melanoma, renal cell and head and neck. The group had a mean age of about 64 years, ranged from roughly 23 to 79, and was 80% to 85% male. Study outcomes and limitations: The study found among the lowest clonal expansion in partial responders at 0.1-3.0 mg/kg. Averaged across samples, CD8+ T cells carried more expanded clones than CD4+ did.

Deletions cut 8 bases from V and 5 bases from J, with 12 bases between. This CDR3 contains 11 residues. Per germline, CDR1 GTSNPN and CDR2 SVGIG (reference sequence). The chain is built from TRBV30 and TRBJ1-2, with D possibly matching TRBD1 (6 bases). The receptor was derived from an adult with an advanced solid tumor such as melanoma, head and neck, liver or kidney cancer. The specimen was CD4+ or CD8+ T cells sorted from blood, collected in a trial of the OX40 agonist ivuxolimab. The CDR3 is CALDRLYGYTF. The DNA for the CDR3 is TGTGCCCTCGACAGGCTGTATGGCTACACCTTC.